A single T cell receptor beta chain is shown here with its context. The entry originates in a study of blood T cell repertoires in COVID-19. Study background: Specimens from acute and convalescent COVID-19 originated in the United States, Italy and Spain. The analysed material was cDNA or gDNA that came from T cells, B-cell-depleted T cells, or PBMCs.

The authors' processing: Amplification with reference gene primers provided the estimates of nucleated cell counts. Produced via immunoSEQ multiplex PCR; TCRdb's table is partial and in-frame only. V, J and clone size derive from that table, while D and trimming were established from the DNA sequence. This table holds 95,000 to 150,000 clones, 70% to 85% found once. V dropped 3 bases and J dropped 6 bases, with 18 bases sitting between them. The CDR3 runs to 15 residues. The germline V gene encodes CDR1 GTSNPN and CDR2 SVGIG (reference sequence). The sequence was collected from a human donor with acute or convalescent COVID-19. The donor label of this sample is uncertain. This rearrangement joins TRBV30 to TRBJ1-5; no clear D. Source material: peripheral blood. The CDR3 loop is CAWRPRGSAGQPQHF. For the CDR3, the DNA is TGTGCCTGGAGGCCGCGAGGTTCAGCCGGTCAGCCCCAGCATTTT.